The present TCR beta chain was sequenced within a study of Ad26.COV2.S vaccination and SARS-CoV-2 variants. A note on this clone: Other nucleotide sequences from this sample produce the same CDR3.

The V end lost 2 bases, the J end lost 4 bases, and 6 bases lay between the germline ends. The CDR3 contains 13 residues. CDR1 and CDR2 from the germline V gene are KGHSH and LQKENI. Sequencing used immunoSEQ multiplex PCR; TCRdb keeps in-frame clones, though not all of them. In the table there are over 400,000 clones, approximately 92% of which are singletons. Treatment indicated: some 20 received Ad26.COV2.S at low or high dose, single or two shots; 5 received placebo; per-sample allocation not given. Each sample was drawn 63 days after the first injection (of vaccine or placebo). The TCR originated in a person aged 18-65 years who received the Ad26.COV2.S COVID-19 vaccine or a placebo. This chain joins TRBV18 and TRBJ1-5, with D unclear. The sample here was peripheral blood, taken in a trial of Ad26.COV2.S vaccine versus placebo. The CDR3 DNA reads TGTGCCAGCTCACCAGGCCAAAATCAGCCCCAGCATTTT. Translation gives CASSPGQNQPQHF.